Listed below are T cell receptor beta chains from one sample, sequenced in a study of blood T cell repertoires in COVID-19. The data were produced by immunoSEQ multiplex PCR, yet TCRdb's version contains in-frame clones alone and is incomplete. Among about 170,000 clones listed, over 75% were seen once. Material: PBMCs or T cells enriched from blood (not recorded which). The receptors were gathered from a woman aged 18-29 years who had recovered from COVID-19. Both conserved end residues are part of each CDR3. Each record gives: CDR3 protein, CDR3 DNA, CDR3 length, D gene, V gene, clone size, J gene. The D gene is left open where the match is weak. Rows give clone size only sometimes, using once, few, many, or a class for an expanded clone.

CASSFPSGLGLAGITDTQYF | TGTGCCAGCAGCTTCCCAAGCGGCCTGGGACTAGCGGGGATCACAGATACGCAGTATTTT | 20 | TRBD2 | TRBV7-6 | - | TRBJ2-3
CASSDSIAGEWTGELFF | TGTGCCAGCAGTGACTCGATAGCGGGAGAGTGGACCGGGGAGCTGTTTTTT | 17 | TRBD2 | TRBV6-4 | - | TRBJ2-2
CASSTTSGGLRETQYF | TGTGCCAGTAGTACAACCTCCGGGGGATTGAGGGAGACCCAGTACTTC | 16 | - | TRBV19 | - | TRBJ2-5
CASSTRQGSTDTQYF | TGTGCCAGCAGCACCCGACAGGGTAGCACAGATACGCAGTATTTT | 15 | TRBD1 | TRBV5-4 | - | TRBJ2-3
CASSPREGSYNEQFF | TGTGCCAGCAGCCCTCGGGAGGGTTCCTACAATGAGCAGTTCTTC | 15 | TRBD2 | TRBV11-2 | - | TRBJ2-1
CASSLYSTADTQYF | TGTGCCAGCAGCCTCTATTCCACCGCGGATACGCAGTATTTT | 14 | - | TRBV3-1/TRBV3-2 | - | TRBJ2-3
CASSLMGGSGELFF | TGTGCCAGCAGTTTAATGGGGGGATCCGGGGAGCTGTTTTTT | 14 | - | TRBV28 | - | TRBJ2-2
CASSPPGTDIYGYTF | TGTGCCAGCAGTCCTCCTGGGACAGACATCTATGGCTACACCTTC | 15 | TRBD1 | TRBV28 | - | TRBJ1-2
CASSYRGTANYGYTF | TGTGCCAGCAGTTACAGGGGGACAGCTAACTATGGCTACACCTTC | 15 | TRBD1 | TRBV6-5 | - | TRBJ1-2
CASSHVGLAGGRDTQYF | TGTGCCAGCAGCCACGTGGGACTAGCGGGAGGGCGAGATACGCAGTATTTT | 17 | TRBD2 | TRBV4-2 | - | TRBJ2-3
CASSPGVGVYEQYF | TGTGCCAGCAGTCCAGGGGTTGGCGTCTACGAGCAGTACTTC | 14 | - | TRBV28 | - | TRBJ2-7
CASSWGLAGGQDTQYF | TGTGCCAGCAGCTGGGGACTAGCGGGAGGACAAGATACGCAGTATTTT | 16 | TRBD2 | TRBV7-9 | - | TRBJ2-3
CASSVGGWAGANVLTF | TGTGCCAGCAGCGTAGGAGGGTGGGCTGGGGCCAACGTCCTGACTTTC | 16 | - | TRBV9 | - | TRBJ2-6
CASSPPGRGEQFF | TGTGCCAGCAGCCCGCCCGGGAGGGGGGAGCAGTTCTTC | 13 | TRBD2 | TRBV3-1/TRBV3-2 | - | TRBJ2-1
CASSSGLVNEQYF | TGTGCCAGCAGTTCAGGACTAGTAAACGAGCAGTACTTC | 13 | TRBD2 | TRBV12-3/TRBV12-4 | - | TRBJ2-7
CASTPGGDLTDTQYF | TGTGCCAGCACCCCGGGCGGGGACCTCACAGATACGCAGTATTTT | 15 | - | TRBV11-2 | - | TRBJ2-3
CASSMEGTGASEQYF | TGTGCCAGTAGTATGGAAGGGACAGGGGCGAGCGAGCAGTACTTC | 15 | TRBD1 | TRBV19 | - | TRBJ2-7
CASSAGTSGRRDEQFF | TGTGCCAGCAGCGCCGGGACTAGCGGGAGGAGGGATGAGCAGTTCTTC | 16 | TRBD2 | TRBV5-4 | once | TRBJ2-1
CASSQGRQGRTSTDTQYF | TGCGCCAGCAGCCAAGGTCGACAGGGAAGAACTAGCACAGATACGCAGTATTTT | 18 | TRBD1 | TRBV4-1 | - | TRBJ2-3
CASSHHYYEQYF | TGTGCCAGCAGCCACCACTACTACGAGCAGTACTTC | 12 | - | TRBV14 | - | TRBJ2-7
CASSISGAGELFF | TGTGCCAGTAGTATTTCAGGGGCCGGGGAGCTGTTTTTT | 13 | - | TRBV19 | - | TRBJ2-2
CACRGGMNTEAFF | TGTGCCTGCCGAGGGGGAATGAACACTGAAGCTTTCTTT | 13 | - | TRBV7-9 | - | TRBJ1-1